This T cell receptor (beta chain) is from a study of cytomegalovirus exposure and HLA in healthy donors (dated by TCRdb to 2017 to 2019). For the study in its entirety: According to an earlier analysis of several hundred of the donors, 150 million to 200 million T cells yielded approximately 120 million unique TCR beta sequences and around 300 Gb of sequence data. An early release covering approximately 600 HLA-typed donors comprised about 290 gigabases of sequencing data and roughly 85 million unique TCR sequences. Of the roughly 390 genotyped donors, 65% to 90% fell in the genetic ancestry cluster associated with self-reported Caucasian donors. The study aimed to test whether cataloging public T cell receptors could reveal signatures of past pathogen exposure. The T cell repertoires of several hundred subjects were profiled by immunosequencing and related to cytomegalovirus serostatus. A separate validation cohort of over a hundred different subjects was used in addition to the roughly 720-subject first cohort. To predict cytomegalovirus infection status, the study brought together high-throughput TCR immunosequencing, statistical association of individual TCRs with disease status, and machine learning. In a later analysis, previously published TCR beta repertoires from about 640 donors were re-analyzed and high-resolution HLA genotyping was added so that TCR occurrence patterns could be studied. Rather than drawing on any new phenotypic data, the later analysis identified candidate immune exposures from TCR beta sequences and the way those sequences occurred across donors. In an earlier analysis of a few hundred of the donors, high-throughput TCR beta sequencing was used to judge whether each TCR beta V gene segment behaved as functional or pseudogenic. Alongside the repertoire data, information on donor age, sex, ethnicity and CMV serostatus was compiled. A later genetic analysis took genome-wide SNP genotypes for about 55% of the 666 donors and used that subset as a discovery cohort. Every repertoire in the discovery cohort had been generated on one and the same sequencing platform. Class I and class II HLA loci were covered by the typing at four-digit resolution. Typing coverage varied by locus: 629-630 donors for A, B, C, DRB1 and DQB1; approximately 500 for DQA1; over 600 for DPA1; 400 to 480 for DPB1. Because of strong linkage in the cohort, roughly five DR-DQ haplotypes were treated as single units for association and clustering. Among about 360 genotyped donors of the cohort, an average of roughly 240,000 unique TCR beta nucleotide sequences were sequenced per donor, around a sixth of them non-productive. General conclusions and limits of the study: A group of highly shared sequence variants was considered likely to be a technical artifact of the sequencing pipeline. Fewer than 20 rarely observed V segments, including chromosome 9 orphons, were excluded from the earlier analysis of about 610 of the donors because counts were too low. A later analysis found that HLA-associated TCR beta chains were more clonally expanded and had lower generation probabilities than equally common non-associated chains. Correlated functional status among segregating V segments might reflect linkage disequilibrium, but an unknown experimental factor could not be ruled out. Most CMV-associated TCR beta chains appeared to be HLA-restricted in a later analysis, and the HLA associations seemed to be driven largely by CMV exposure. Because the 87-base-pair reads could not distinguish some IMGT-functional V segments, including TRBV6-2 and TRBV6-3, those segments were excluded. In vitro tests confirmed that a few of the cytomegalovirus-associated TCR beta chains recognize cytomegalovirus antigens. Presence/absence analyses assumed roughly uniform sequencing depth across donors, an assumption that may not hold. HLA typing was unavailable for some donors at each locus, so association tests used only the typed subset. In an earlier analysis of several hundred of the donors, most TCR beta V segments were observed in productive rearrangements about 87% or about 30% of the time, broadly matching IMGT annotations. In both the original and validation cohorts, the classifier was reported to diagnose cytomegalovirus status with high specificity and sensitivity. In a later analysis, TCR association rates were found to vary across HLA loci, with the most associated TCRs seen for DRB1 alleles and the fewest for HLA-C alleles. In the study, 164 TCR beta chains were listed as associated with cytomegalovirus. Only TCR beta chains were sequenced in this cohort, and the absence of alpha or paired-chain data limited detectable features. The authors suggested that the approach could potentially be extended to other disease states and immunological phenotypes. A further reported finding was that TCR beta sequences accurately predicted the HLA-A and HLA-B alleles for most subjects in the first cohort. An association between a missense DCLRE1C variant and V-gene and J-gene trimming of TCR beta chains was found in a later genetic analysis and replicated in an independent cohort. Assigning TCR associations to individual alleles was difficult when HLA alleles, especially DR and DQ, strongly co-occurred. While some public TCRs were present in many individuals, most TCR sequences turned up only very rarely across donors. At a false discovery rate of 0.05, a later analysis linked some 17,000 TCR beta sequences to specific HLA alleles. According to a later analysis, parvovirus B19, influenza, CMV and Epstein-Barr virus appeared linked to several top co-occurrence clusters. For the cohort, immune exposure information was limited to CMV serostatus. A later genetic analysis reported fewer N-insertions in productive TCRs among donors in an Asian-associated ancestry cluster than the roughly 700-donor mean.

The cohort comprised some 700 healthy bone marrow donors. Cohort members were all nominally healthy when sampled, although unrecorded immune exposures were likely present. The donor was CMV seronegative and belonged to the group of 350 to 400 seronegative cohort members. A peripheral blood sample was collected from each donor, and TCR beta sequencing was performed on peripheral blood mononuclear cells. The Qiagen DNeasy Blood Extraction Kit was used to extract genomic DNA from the blood cell samples. A note on this clone: Which antigen it targets is not known. There are no base qualities to consult, and no much larger clone falls within one base.

Library prep was done by the immunoSEQ multiplex PCR assay. A mixture of 60 forward primers for TCR Vbeta segments and 13 reverse primers for TCR Jbeta segments was used in the multiplex PCR. Amplification of the CDR3 region of rearranged TCR beta genes was performed with a multiplex PCR assay on genomic DNA. The Illumina HiSeq System was used to sequence the amplified TCR beta libraries as 87-base-pair reads. Per the source publication's procedure: Across the 670 or so repertoires, a later analysis counted 60 million to 90 million unique TCR beta chains, 9 million to 14 million of which were shared by at least two donors. Raw reads were error-corrected and collapsed into unique sequences by a nearest-neighbor algorithm in which closely related sequences were merged to remove PCR and sequencing errors. CDR3 sequences were aligned to IMGT reference sequences to assign V, D and J gene segments. Each retained sequence needed at least a six-nucleotide match to both a V gene segment and a J gene segment. A rearrangement counted as productive if the CDR3 had no stop codons and remained in frame with V and J, and every other rearrangement counted as non-productive. Following IMGT convention, CDR3 was defined as the stretch from the second conserved V-encoded cysteine up to the conserved J-encoded phenylalanine. Sequences without an unambiguous match to a single V gene segment were excluded from the earlier analysis of 450 to 750 of the donors. In an earlier analysis of a few hundred of the donors, V segments were called functional above 56.7% productive rearrangements and were called segregating when the between-donor standard deviation exceeded 5%. A statistical classification framework was built for diagnosing cytomegalovirus status from the catalog of TCR beta chain sequences. In a later analysis, V and J genes were assigned by comparing TCR nucleotide sequences against IMGT/GENE-DB human TR gene sequences. The TCRdist pipeline was used in a later analysis to assign CDR3 sequences and most-parsimonious VDJ recombination scenarios. In a later analysis, each TCR beta chain was defined by its CDR3 amino acid sequence together with its V-gene family, and reads lacking a unique V-gene family were excluded. In a later analysis, 500 to 650 highly shared, low-generation-probability nucleotide sequences were removed to address suspected cross-contamination and a sequencing artifact. For each public chain, a later analysis derived a clonal expansion index from normalized ranks of inferred template counts within each repertoire. A later analysis computed generation probabilities with a VDJ recombination model fitted to out-of-frame rearrangements, and checked the results against IGoR. A later analysis scored TCR-TCR, TCR-HLA and TCR-CMV co-occurrence with hypergeometric tests, applying a repertoire-size bias correction to TCR pairs. To estimate false discovery rates, a later analysis permuted the HLA or CMV assignments 20 times. In a later analysis, co-occurring TCRs were grouped with DBSCAN, and TCRdist sequence similarity was added when clustering was performed within HLA-allele-positive subsets. Repertoires with fewer than 30,000 or more than 120,000 public chains, plus five repertoires with anomalous nucleotide sharing, were excluded from co-occurrence clustering. The clones in this table, taken by TCRdb from immuneACCESS, are in-frame only. Not every clone is retained; where verified, under half of the shortfall comes from an unresolved V gene, and the cause of the rest is unknown. Clone size and the V and J calls come from that table; the DNA yielded D and trimming. The table for this sample lists 100,000 to 150,000 clones; about three quarters of them were counted only once. The leading ten clones occupy over 5.5% of the sample.

Its CDR3 holds 17 amino acids, cysteine through phenylalanine. Only CDR3 DNA remains: 51 bases, in frame from the first base. CDR1 and CDR2 (SGHRS, YFSETQ) derive from the germline V gene. V was cut back by 0 bases and J by 6 bases, leaving a gap of 18 bases between them. The sequenced material came from PBMCs. The chain is encoded by TRBV5-1 joined to TRBJ1-4; the D gene is perhaps TRBD1, from 6 matching bases. The source is a woman in her forties in good health and CMV-seronegative. DNA sequence: TGCGCCAGCAGCTTGGTTCCTACAGGGTCTGGAGATGAAAAACTGTTTTTT. The translation is CASSLVPTGSGDEKLFF.